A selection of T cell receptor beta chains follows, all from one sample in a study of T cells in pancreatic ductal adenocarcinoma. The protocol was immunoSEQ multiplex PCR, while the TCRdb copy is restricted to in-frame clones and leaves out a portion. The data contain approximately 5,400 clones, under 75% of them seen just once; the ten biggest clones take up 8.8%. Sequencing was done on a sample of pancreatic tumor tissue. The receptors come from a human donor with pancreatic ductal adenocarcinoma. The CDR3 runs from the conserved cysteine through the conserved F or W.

CDR3aa: CASSPLQANSGNTIYF
v_gene: TRBV18

CDR3aa: CASSVWDRGMSNEQFF
v_gene: TRBV19

CDR3aa: CASTADRGLNTGELFF
v_gene: TRBV2

CDR3aa: CASRSGGRSYNEQFF
v_gene: TRBV27

CDR3aa: CASTLSGANTGELFF
v_gene: TRBV5-1

CDR3aa: CASSVGASGGQETQYF
v_gene: TRBV9

CDR3aa: CSVGQGFGTEAFF
v_gene: TRBV29-1

CDR3aa: CASSPDFRGTIYF
v_gene: TRBV5-1

CDR3aa: CASNPSGMSSYEQYF
v_gene: TRBV2

CDR3aa: CASSTRQGTEAFF
v_gene: TRBV7-7

CDR3aa: CASSLSGVSYEQYF
v_gene: TRBV11-3

CDR3aa: CASSALQGRTQETQYF
v_gene: TRBV18

CDR3aa: CASSQVAQSYNEQFF
v_gene: TRBV4-2

CDR3aa: CASSLVGTGGEQYF
v_gene: TRBV7-9

CDR3aa: CASSLIGGDEQYF
v_gene: TRBV5-6

CDR3aa: CASGVRGQEELSTDTQYF
v_gene: TRBV5-1

CDR3aa: CASSRDRASNQPQHF
v_gene: TRBV7-2

CDR3aa: CASSIPGGWQPQHF
v_gene: TRBV19

CDR3aa: CASRARLYTDTQYF
v_gene: TRBV11-3

CDR3aa: CSVVGAEQYF
v_gene: TRBV20-1

CDR3aa: CASSYSIQDNQPQHF
v_gene: TRBV6-6

CDR3aa: CASSSTIPTDTQYF
v_gene: TRBV7-9

CDR3aa: CASRRESSQPQHF
v_gene: TRBV2

CDR3aa: CAWEVLTGERQPQHF
v_gene: TRBV30

CDR3aa: CASSPDRGVNQPQHF
v_gene: TRBV2

CDR3aa: CASSSTGANTEAFF
v_gene: TRBV7-9

CDR3aa: CASSLQGAISYEQYF
v_gene: TRBV28

CDR3aa: CASSLEQATNSPLHF
v_gene: TRBV7-2

CDR3aa: CASSLTGGYGYTF
v_gene: TRBV11-2